The present T cell receptor (beta chain) was sequenced within a study of T cell responses to AZD1222 COVID-19 vaccine. TCRdb keeps only in-frame clones here, not all; method: immunoSEQ multiplex PCR. The profile covers about 140,000 clones, with roughly 92% appearing a single time and approximately 4.8% taken by the ten largest. Looked up from germline, CDR1 is LGHNA and CDR2 is YNFKEQ. The CDR3 is 17 amino acids. After removal of 4 bases from V and 3 bases from J, the junction contained 12 bases not matched to a gene. J is TRBJ1-1 and V is TRBV4-2; 9 bases are shared with TRBD1. The receptor comes from an adult in good health. Sequenced here: peripheral blood, sampled on day 0 of AZD1222 vaccination. CDR3: CASSPRSDRGGYTEAFF. The CDR3 DNA follows: TGTGCCAGCAGCCCTAGATCAGACAGGGGGGGATACACTGAAGCTTTCTTT.